Here is one T cell receptor beta chain with its context. Its matching antigen is unknown. This entry comes from a study of regulatory T cells. Study findings and constraints: In patients, unique TRB V-J pairs were restricted and V/J usage skewed, especially in Tregs. In CD3G-deficient patients, conventional CD4+ T cells were enriched for hydrophobic CDR3 residues at positions 6 and 7.

All CD3G-deficient patients showed autoimmunity, more severe in two. Patients aged 2 to 39 years had fewer naive T cells. Regulatory (CD25-high CD127-low) and conventional (CD25-low CD127-high) CD4+ T cells were sorted separately. Amplification used 52 TRBV primers and 13 TRBJ primers. Using immunoSEQ multiplex PCR, the repertoire was profiled, and TCRdb retains in-frame clones only, with some absent. The sample holds over 20,000 clones, 70% to 90% seen once. This receptor was identified in a child under 18 with CD3G deficiency. Sequencing input: conventional CD4+ T cells sorted from blood.

The CDR3 loop is CASSLMGFSTQYF. DNA of the CDR3: TGTGCCAGCAGCCTTATGGGATTTTCTACGCAGTATTTT. V usage is TRBV28 and J usage is TRBJ2-3; D remains ambiguous. Trimming took off 6 bases at V and 8 bases at J, with 15 bases between the two ends. This CDR3 has 13 residues. The germline V gene encodes CDR1 MDHEN and CDR2 SYDVKM.